This TCR beta chain originates from a study of cytomegalovirus exposure and HLA in healthy donors. Findings and caveats of the study: In vitro work confirmed that a few CMV-associated chains recognize CMV antigens. The study recorded about 150 TCR beta chains that were cytomegalovirus-associated. Whilst most TCR sequences proved rare, a subset of public TCRs occurred across many donors.

Of note for this clone: Its target is not known.

The repertoire was sequenced with immunoSEQ multiplex PCR; TCRdb's copy has only in-frame clones and lacks some. The table has about 100,000 clones, around 95% seen once; the top ten hold about 0.7%. The clonotype comes from a woman aged 18-29 years in good health and CMV-seronegative. Sequencing input: PBMCs.

CDR3 sequence reads: CASSKQGPGELFF. CDR3 DNA sequence: TGTGCCAGCAGCAAACAGGGACCCGGGGAGCTGTTTTTT. The chain uses TRBV5-8 and TRBJ2-2; D is possibly TRBD1 (6 bases). V was pared by 4 bases and J by 6 bases, with 10 bases between. The germline gives CDR1 SGHTS, CDR2 YDEGEE. CDR3 length equals 13 residues.